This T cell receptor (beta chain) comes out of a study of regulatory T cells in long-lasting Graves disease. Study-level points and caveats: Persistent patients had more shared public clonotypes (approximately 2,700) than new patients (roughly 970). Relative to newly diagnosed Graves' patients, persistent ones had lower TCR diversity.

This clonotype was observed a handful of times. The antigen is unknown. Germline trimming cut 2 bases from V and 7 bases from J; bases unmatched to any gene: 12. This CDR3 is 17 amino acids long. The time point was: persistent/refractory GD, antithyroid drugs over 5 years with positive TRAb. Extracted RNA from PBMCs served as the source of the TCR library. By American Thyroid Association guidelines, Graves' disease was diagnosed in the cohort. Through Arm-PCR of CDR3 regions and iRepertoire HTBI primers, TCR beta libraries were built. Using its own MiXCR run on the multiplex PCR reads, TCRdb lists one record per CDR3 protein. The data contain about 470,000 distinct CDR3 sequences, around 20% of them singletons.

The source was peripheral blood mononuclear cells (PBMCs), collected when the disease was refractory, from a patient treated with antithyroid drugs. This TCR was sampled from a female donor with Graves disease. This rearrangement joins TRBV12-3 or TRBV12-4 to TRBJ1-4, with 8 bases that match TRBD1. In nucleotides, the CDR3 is TGTGCCAGCAGTTTAAGACAGGGGCTCTCCCGTACTGAAAAACTGTTTTTT. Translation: CASSLRQGLSRTEKLFF.